This TCR beta chain was identified during a study of PD-1 blockade in classical Hodgkin lymphoma. Findings of the study overall: The study found complete responders had baseline diversity similar to newly diagnosed patients. Some patients began nivolumab under 1 year after ASCT. These patients were excluded from later analyses.

As regards this clone: The antigen is undetermined.

Relapse was seen in all patients after autologous stem cell transplantation, and brentuximab vedotin exposure was variable. Complete response, partial response or progressive disease was recorded as best response. Clones were read by immunoSEQ multiplex PCR, and TCRdb kept only the in-frame ones, dropping some. The sample carries around 46,000 clones, about three quarters recorded once. Germline CDR1 reads SGHAT; CDR2 reads FQNNGV. Between the trimmed V and J ends, which lost 3 bases and 4 bases, there was a span of 10 bases. CDR3 length: 15 amino acids. V is TRBV11-2 and J is TRBJ1-6; D perhaps matches TRBD1 (6 bases). This TCR came from a human donor with classical Hodgkin lymphoma. The sample was peripheral blood mononuclear cells (PBMCs), taken before the second cycle of nivolumab. The CDR3: CASSLQQGYNSPLHF. In DNA form, the CDR3 reads TGTGCCAGCAGCTTGCAACAGGGTTATAATTCACCCCTCCACTTT.